This paragraph reports one TCR beta chain. Its antigen is unidentified. Per germline, CDR1 LGHNA and CDR2 YNFKEQ. The CDR3 spans 17 residues. Deletions cut 3 bases from V and 6 bases from J, with 20 bases between. These data belong to a study of T cell responses to AZD1222 COVID-19 vaccine. Measured with immunoSEQ multiplex PCR; TCRdb has only the in-frame clones, and not every one. The data show around 150,000 clones, around 93% seen once. Study-level findings and limits: The number of AZD1222 recipients seropositive at baseline was only 5 to 7.

The sequencing used peripheral blood, collected on day 0 of AZD1222 vaccination. The chain couples TRBV4-2 to TRBJ1-4; D is uncertain. This sequence was found in an adult in good health. CDR3 DNA sequence: TGTGCCAGCAGCCAGATAAAATTAACCCCCGGGGATGAAAAACTGTTTTTT. Its translation is CASSQIKLTPGDEKLFF.